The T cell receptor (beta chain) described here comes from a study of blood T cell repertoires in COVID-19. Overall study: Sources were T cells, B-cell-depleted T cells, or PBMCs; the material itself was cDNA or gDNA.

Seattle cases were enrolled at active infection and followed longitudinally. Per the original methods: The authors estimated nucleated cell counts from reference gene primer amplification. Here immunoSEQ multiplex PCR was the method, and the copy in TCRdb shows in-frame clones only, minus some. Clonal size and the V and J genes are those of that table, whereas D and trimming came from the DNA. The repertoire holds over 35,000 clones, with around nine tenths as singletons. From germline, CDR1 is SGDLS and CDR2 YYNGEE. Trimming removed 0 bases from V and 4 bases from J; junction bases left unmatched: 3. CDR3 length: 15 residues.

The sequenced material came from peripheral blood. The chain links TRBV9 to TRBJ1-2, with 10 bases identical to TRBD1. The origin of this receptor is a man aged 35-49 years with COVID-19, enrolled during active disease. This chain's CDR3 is CASSVEDRGSYGYTF. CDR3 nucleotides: TGTGCCAGCAGCGTAGAGGACAGGGGGTCCTATGGCTACACCTTC.